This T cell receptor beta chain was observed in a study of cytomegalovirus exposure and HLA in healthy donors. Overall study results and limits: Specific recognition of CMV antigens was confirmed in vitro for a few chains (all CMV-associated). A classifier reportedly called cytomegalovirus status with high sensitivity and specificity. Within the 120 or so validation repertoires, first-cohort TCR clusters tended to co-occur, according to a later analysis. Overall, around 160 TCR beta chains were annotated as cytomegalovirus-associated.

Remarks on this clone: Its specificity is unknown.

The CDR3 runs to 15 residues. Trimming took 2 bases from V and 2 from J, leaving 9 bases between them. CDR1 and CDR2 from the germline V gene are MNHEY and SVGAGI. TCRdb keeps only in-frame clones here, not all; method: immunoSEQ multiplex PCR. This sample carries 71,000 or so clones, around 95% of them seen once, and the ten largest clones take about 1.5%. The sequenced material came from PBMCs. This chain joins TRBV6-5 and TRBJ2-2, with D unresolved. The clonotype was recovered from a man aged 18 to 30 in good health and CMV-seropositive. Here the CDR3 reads CASSYGHHNTGELFF. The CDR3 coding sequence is TGTGCCAGCAGTTACGGGCACCATAACACCGGGGAGCTGTTTTTT.